One T cell receptor (beta chain) is described in this entry. Its antigen is not known. It was 5'RACE with constant-segment primers that produced the TCR alpha and TCR beta cDNA libraries, which carried sample barcodes and UMIs. TCRdb re-called the 5' RACE reads with MiXCR, one entry per CDR3 protein. The data hold 250,000 to 300,000 distinct CDR3 sequences, with 15% to 20% observed a single time. The entry originates in a study of T-cell memory formation after mild COVID-19. Study observations and caveats: CD4/CD8 balance held among clones contracting day 15 to 85, and later expanders leaned CD4+.

CDR3 length: 15 residues. The germline V gene encodes CDR1 DFQATT and CDR2 SNEGSKA (reference sequence). V shed 0 bases and J 9 bases; nucleotides not matched to a gene: 8. J is TRBJ2-5 and V is TRBV20-1, with 12 bases aligning to TRBD1. Source material: PBMCs or a T cell subset sorted from them (not recorded which). The source is a young man who had mild COVID-19 (a few samples of this study predate the infection). Cell type and time point are not known. The CDR3 DNA sequence: TGCAGTGCTAGAGATATGGGACAGGGGGCGTTGGCCCAGTACTTC. Encoded protein: CSARDMGQGALAQYF.